These T cell receptor beta chains were read from a single sample in a study of blood T cell repertoires in COVID-19. Using immunoSEQ multiplex PCR, the repertoire was profiled, and TCRdb retains in-frame clones only, with some absent. The sample includes 150,000 or so clones, less than 85% of them seen just once. The sequencing sample was made of peripheral blood. The receptors stem from a woman older than 75 with acute or convalescent COVID-19. Each CDR3 is given with its conserved first and last residue. D genes are given only for firm matches. A row's size may be missing; if present it is once, few, many or a size class.

>12|TRBJ1-2|NA|TRBV5-5|once
CASSFFGDGYTF
TGTGCCAGCAGCTTTTTCGGGGATGGCTACACCTTC
>14|TRBJ2-7|NA|TRBV7-2|NA
CASSSGAGPSEQYF
TGTGCCAGCAGCTCTGGGGCGGGGCCAAGCGAGCAGTACTTC
>13|TRBJ2-7|TRBD2|TRBV14|once
CASSQVTSGEQYF
TGTGCCAGCAGCCAAGTTACTAGCGGAGAGCAGTACTTC
>17|TRBJ2-3|TRBD2|TRBV7-9|NA
CASSPGALAVSTDTQYF
TGTGCCAGCAGCCCCGGAGCTCTAGCGGTTAGCACAGATACGCAGTATTTT
>12|TRBJ1-4|NA|TRBV28|few
CASSSPNEKLFF
TGTGCCAGCAGTAGCCCAAATGAAAAACTGTTTTTT
>12|TRBJ2-3|NA|TRBV11-1|few
CASSLAADTQYF
TGTGCCAGCAGCTTAGCCGCAGATACGCAGTATTTT
>13|TRBJ1-1|NA|TRBV6-4|many
CASSESRLTEAFF
TGTGCCAGCAGTGAGTCAAGACTCACTGAAGCTTTCTTT
>15|TRBJ2-2|NA|TRBV6-5|NA
CASRLLSMATGELFF
TGTGCCAGCAGGCTTCTCTCCATGGCCACCGGGGAGCTGTTTTTT
>13|TRBJ2-5|NA|TRBV19|once
CASSMSQRETQYF
TGTGCCAGTAGTATGTCACAGAGAGAGACCCAGTACTTC
>15|TRBJ2-1|TRBD2|TRBV11-1|few
CASSWTSGTHNEQFF
TGTGCCAGCAGCTGGACTAGCGGGACCCACAATGAGCAGTTCTTC
>15|TRBJ2-7|TRBD1|TRBV18|NA
CASSPNKGQGGEQYF
TGTGCCAGCTCACCAAATAAAGGACAGGGTGGCGAGCAGTACTTC
>14|TRBJ1-5|NA|TRBV27|NA
CASSLAASNQPQHF
TGTGCCAGCAGTTTGGCCGCTAGCAATCAGCCCCAGCATTTT
>18|TRBJ2-1|NA|TRBV19|once
CASSMSQQGGSSYNEQFF
TGTGCCAGTAGTATGTCCCAGCAGGGAGGCAGCTCCTACAATGAGCAGTTCTTC
>15|TRBJ2-2|NA|TRBV11-2|NA
CASSSPERNTGELFF
TGTGCCAGCAGCTCCCCCGAGCGAAACACCGGGGAGCTGTTTTTT
>16|TRBJ2-7|TRBD1|TRBV4-1|few
CASSQGRQGAIYEQYF
TGCGCCAGCAGCCAAGGGAGGCAGGGGGCCATCTACGAGCAGTACTTC
>19|TRBJ2-3|TRBD2|TRBV5-1|NA
CASSLTRLAGVLPPDTQYF
TGCGCCAGCAGCTTGACGAGACTAGCGGGGGTTCTCCCCCCAGATACGCAGTATTTT
>14|TRBJ1-5|TRBD1|TRBV18|NA
CASSPDRGLQPQHF
TGTGCCAGCTCACCGGACAGGGGATTGCAGCCCCAGCATTTT
>11|TRBJ2-1|NA|TRBV10-3|few
CAISELNEQFF
TGTGCCATCAGTGAGTTAAATGAGCAGTTCTTC
>13|TRBJ1-1|TRBD1|TRBV18|NA
CASSPGQDTEAFF
TGTGCCAGCTCACCCGGACAGGACACTGAAGCTTTCTTT
>15|TRBJ1-1|TRBD1|TRBV7-2|few
CASSFWTGGSAEAFF
TGTGCCAGCAGCTTTTGGACAGGGGGCTCCGCTGAAGCTTTCTTT
>16|TRBJ2-2|NA|TRBV30|NA
CAWSVKGQGNTGELFF
TGTGCCTGGAGTGTAAAGGGGCAGGGTAACACCGGGGAGCTGTTTTTT
>16|TRBJ1-4|NA|TRBV6-5|NA
CASSYSTGGINEKLFF
TGTGCCAGCAGTTACTCGACGGGGGGCATAAATGAAAAACTGTTTTTT
>15|TRBJ1-2|TRBD1|TRBV4-2|NA
CASSQDSEGADGYTF
TGTGCCAGCAGCCAAGATTCGGAGGGGGCGGATGGCTACACCTTC
>16|TRBJ2-7|TRBD2|TRBV27|NA
CASSFWRAGGMDEQYF
TGTGCCAGCAGTTTTTGGCGGGCGGGAGGAATGGACGAGCAGTACTTC
>16|TRBJ1-3|NA|TRBV5-1|NA
CASSPGGGRAGNTIYF
TGCGCCAGCAGCCCGGGGGGAGGTCGCGCTGGAAACACCATATATTTT